This passage covers 27 T cell receptor beta chains from one sample sequenced in a study of T cells in Graves' hyperthyroidism and ophthalmopathy. Amplification targeted TCR beta CDR3 regions from RNA transcripts. The TCR CDR3 first-round RT-PCR relied on the HTBI primer set. Each CDR3 protein is one row after TCRdb ran MiXCR on the multiplex PCR reads. This table has more than 500,000 distinct CDR3 sequences, around 15% appearing once. The sequenced material came from blood. All receptors derive from a woman in her twenties or thirties with Graves' ophthalmopathy.

This clonotype was seen many times. A read error may produce the germline difference seen at one junction end. The chain carries TRBV5-1 and TRBJ2-1; the D is unclear. This CDR3 has 12 amino acids. CDR1 SGHRS and CDR2 YFSETQ come from the germline V gene. The CDR3 reads CASSLLYNEQFF. CDR3 coding DNA: TGTGCCAGCAGCTTACTCTACAATGAGCAGTTCTTC.

Concerning this clonotype: A much bigger clone sits one base away, suggesting this may be a read error. The CDR3 region is CASRRNNQPQHF. CDR3 nucleotide sequence: TGTGCCAGCAGACGGAACAATCAGCCCCAGCATTTT. The chain couples TRBV12-3 or TRBV12-4 to TRBJ1-5; D gene unclear. The length of the CDR3 is 12 residues. Trimming removed 6 bases at V and 3 bases at J, with 6 bases between.

A note on this clonotype: This may come from a read error, since a much larger clone is one base off. The chain links TRBV28 to TRBJ2-7, with 7 bases lining up with TRBD2. The CDR3 spans 13 residues. Germline V gives CDR1 MDHEN, CDR2 SYDVKM. The DNA for the CDR3 is TGTACCAGCAGTTTAGGGAGGGACTACGAGCAGTACTTC. The encoded protein is CTSSLGRDYEQYF.

V and J are TRBV7-3 and TRBJ2-3; possible D gene TRBD2, 5 bases. The length of the CDR3 is 14 residues. Germline V lookup: CDR1 SGHTA, CDR2 FQGTGA. Between the trimmed V and J ends, which lost 10 bases and 1 base, there was a span of 15 bases. CDR3 loop: CATTEGSGTDTQYF. DNA of the CDR3: TGTGCCACCACCGAGGGTAGCGGCACAGATACGCAGTATTTT.

Ten or more counts support this clonotype. The rearrangement joins TRBV18 to TRBJ2-2, with D unclear. Per germline, CDR1 KGHSH and CDR2 LQKENI. The CDR3 is made up of 13 amino acids. The germline V and J ends were trimmed by 1 base and 5 bases, with 5 bases remaining between them. CDR3 amino acids: CASSPRRTGELFF. The CDR3, as DNA: TGTGCCAGCTCACCACGAAGAACCGGGGAGCTGTTTTTT.

This clonotype was counted ten times or more. The rearrangement links TRBV30 to TRBJ2-7; 7 bases map to TRBD2. CDR1 and CDR2 (germline): GTSNPN, SVGIG (reference sequence). The CDR3 has 12 residues. V lost 7 bases to trimming and J lost 6 bases; unmatched junction nucleotides: 9. The CDR3 coding sequence is TGTGCCTTAAGAGCGGGGTTCGGCGAGCAGTACTTC. It codes for CALRAGFGEQYF.

This clonotype has more than one count but fewer than ten. The chain employs TRBV29-1 and TRBJ2-4; TRBD1 is a possible D gene (6 bases). Germline CDR1 is SQVTM and CDR2 is ANQGSEA. The CDR3 extends over 15 amino acids. The V end lost 4 bases, the J end lost 2 bases, and 15 bases lay between the germline ends. CDR3 nucleotide sequence: TGCAGCGTTGCCGCTCGGCAGGGGCCCAAAAACATTCAGTACTTC. Protein sequence: CSVAARQGPKNIQYF. The full variable domain, with the rest looked up from reference TRBV29-1 and TRBJ2-4, is SAVISQKPSRDICQRGTSLTIQCQVDSQVTMMFWYRQQPGQSLTLIATANQGSEATYESGFVIDKFPISRPNLTFSTLTVSNMSPEDSSIYLCSVAARQGPKNIQYFGAGTRLSVL.

This clonotype was seen repeatedly, ten times or more. The V gene is TRBV3-1, the J gene TRBJ2-7; D is perhaps TRBD1 or TRBD2 (6 bases each). Germline CDR1 LGHDT, CDR2 YNNKEL (reference sequence). The V and J ends lost 4 bases and 2 bases respectively, with 18 bases between them. CDR3 length equals 16 residues. The CDR3 loop reads CASSPTGGGPTYEQYF. The CDR3, as DNA: TGTGCCAGCAGCCCCACCGGGGGCGGGCCCACCTACGAGCAGTACTTC.

This chain links TRBV6-1 with TRBJ2-7; 7 nucleotides align to TRBD1. This CDR3 has 17 amino acids. In germline, CDR1 is MNHNS, CDR2 SASEGT. Trimming removed 5 bases from V and 6 bases from J; junction bases left unmatched: 19. The CDR3 bases are TGTGCCAGCAGTTTACAATCCACGGGACGACAGGGCGCCGAGCAGTACTTC. It yields the protein CASSLQSTGRQGAEQYF.

This chain uses TRBV12-3 or TRBV12-4 with TRBJ2-1; 7 bases line up with TRBD2. J lost 7 bases, V lost 2 bases, and 20 bases had no gene match. The CDR3 sequence is 19 residues long. Here the CDR3 DNA reads TGTGCCAGCAGTTTAAGGGTAGGGAGGGCAGGATCTCGGATAAATGAGCAGTTCTTC. It encodes CASSLRVGRAGSRINEQFF.

A few counts support this clonotype. The chain recombines TRBV29-1 with TRBJ2-7, with D possibly being TRBD2 (6 bases). The CDR3 runs 15 residues. V was trimmed by 0 bases and J by 7 bases, leaving 19 bases between them. Germline CDR1 SQVTM, CDR2 ANQGSEA. The CDR3 here is CSVEDPLAPSGEQYF. CDR3 nucleotide sequence: TGCAGCGTTGAAGATCCGCTAGCGCCATCGGGGGAGCAGTACTTC.

This clonotype appeared many times. V is TRBV6-2 or TRBV6-3 and J is TRBJ1-2; D is perhaps TRBD1 (5 bases). Between the trimmed V and J ends, which lost 1 base and 1 base, there was a span of 16 bases. The CDR3 has 17 amino acids. CDR1 and CDR2 (germline): MNHEY, SVGEGT. The DNA of the CDR3 is TGTGCCAGCAGTTACTTCCGACTCAGGGAAGGTAACTATGGCTACACCTTC. Amino acid sequence: CASSYFRLREGNYGYTF.

The CDR3 sequence is CASNLLADEAFF. As DNA, the CDR3 is TGTGCCAGCAACCTATTGGCGGATGAAGCTTTCTTT. The chain recombines TRBV5-5 with TRBJ1-1; no firm D call. V was cut by 6 bases and J by 7 bases, with 13 bases left in between. Germline CDR1 and CDR2: SGHKS and YYEKEE (reference sequence). This CDR3 comprises 12 residues.

There are many counts of this clonotype. The rearrangement uses TRBV2 and TRBJ2-1; the match to TRBD2 covers 11 bases. V dropped 4 bases and J dropped 7; count of bases not matched to a gene: 12. The CDR3 covers 17 residues. Per the germline V gene, CDR1 is SNHLY and CDR2 is FYNNEI. CDR3 protein: CASSVGELAGVRNEQFF. CDR3 nucleotide sequence: TGTGCCAGCAGTGTAGGAGAACTAGCGGGAGTTCGAAATGAGCAGTTCTTC.

This clonotype came up a few times. The chain carries TRBV20-1 and TRBJ1-4, with 7 bases aligning to TRBD1. Germline CDR1 reads DFQATT; CDR2 reads SNEGSKA (reference sequence). The V and J ends lost 0 bases and 4 bases, in that order; junction bases with no gene match: 5. The CDR3 consists of 15 residues. Here the CDR3 DNA reads TGCAGTGCTAGAGATCCGGCAGGGGGTAATGAAAAACTGTTTTTT. Translated, it gives CSARDPAGGNEKLFF.

The V and J genes are TRBV7-2 and TRBJ2-1, with TRBD2 identical over 13 bases. The V segment lost 5 bases and the J segment 9 bases; nucleotides outside the gene matches: 7. Germline CDR1 and CDR2: SGHTA and FQGNSA. The CDR3 contains 15 residues. The CDR3 protein is CASSLGTSGISEQFF. CDR3 in DNA: TGTGCCAGCAGCCTAGGGACTAGCGGGATCTCTGAGCAGTTCTTC.

This clonotype has at least ten counts. The V call is TRBV4-1, the J call TRBJ1-2; a weak D match, TRBD1 (6 bases). Germline CDR1 and CDR2: MGHRA and YSYEKL. The CDR3 length is 15 residues. The V and J ends lost 2 bases and 3 bases respectively, with 13 bases between them. CDR3 DNA: TGCGCCAGCAGCCAACACAGGGTGGATGACTATGGCTACACCTTC. Translation gives CASSQHRVDDYGYTF.

This clonotype has at least ten counts. The chain recombines TRBV20-1 with TRBJ2-5, with 10 bases fitting TRBD2. Germline V CDR1 and CDR2: DFQATT, SNEGSKA (reference sequence). With V trimmed by 3 bases and J by 2 bases, 6 bases remained unmatched. CDR3 size: 15 residues. The chain's CDR3 is CSASRLAGDQETQYF. The CDR3 coding sequence is TGCAGTGCTAGTCGGCTAGCGGGAGATCAAGAGACCCAGTACTTC.

This clonotype was observed at least ten times. The V and J genes are TRBV12-3 or TRBV12-4 and TRBJ2-3; TRBD2 agrees at 12 bases. The CDR3 length is 16 residues. V lost 6 bases to trimming and J lost 2 bases; unmatched junction nucleotides: 6. CDR3 loop: CASSPGLAGNTDTQYF. The CDR3 DNA reads as TGTGCCAGCAGCCCAGGACTAGCGGGGAACACAGATACGCAGTATTTT.

This clonotype was recorded at least ten times. The chain employs TRBV2 and TRBJ1-2; no clear D gene. With 1 base removed from V and 4 bases from J, the gap between germline ends came to 7 bases. Germline CDR1 SNHLY, CDR2 FYNNEI. This CDR3 comprises 13 residues. The CDR3: CASSEVDGYGYTF. CDR3 nucleotide sequence: TGTGCCAGCAGTGAAGTAGATGGCTATGGCTACACCTTC.

V gene TRBV29-1 combines with J gene TRBJ1-2, with a possible D match to TRBD1 (5 bases). The V end lost 3 bases, the J end lost 0 bases, and 11 bases lay between the germline ends. Germline V CDR1 and CDR2: SQVTM, ANQGSEA. The CDR3 has 14 residues. CDR3 in amino acids: CSVDFDSPNYGYTF. The DNA of the CDR3 is TGCAGCGTTGATTTTGACAGCCCTAACTATGGCTACACCTTC.

The chain combines TRBV6-5 with TRBJ2-4; 11 bases are a match to TRBD2. Unmatched junction bases numbered 16, after V lost 0 bases and J lost 0 bases. The germline CDR1 and CDR2 sequences are MNHEY and SVGAGI. The CDR3 totals 22 residues. CDR3 nucleotides: TGTGCCAGCAGTTACTCGGTCTCCGGGATAGCGGGAGGGACCATAGCCAAAAACATTCAGTACTTC. Protein: CASSYSVSGIAGGTIAKNIQYF.

The table lists this clonotype with a few counts. The chain recombines TRBV6-1 with TRBJ1-4; D remains unclear. Trimming removed 1 base at V and 13 bases at J, with 13 bases between. CDR3 length: 13 residues. CDR1 and CDR2 (germline): MNHNS, SASEGT. This chain's CDR3 is CASSEEGRRGLFF. CDR3 sequence (DNA): TGTGCCAGCAGTGAAGAGGGCCGCAGAGGACTGTTTTTT.

This clonotype was found many times. This sequence joins TRBV2 and TRBJ2-1; 13 nucleotides align to TRBD2. CDR3 size: 19 residues. V shed 1 base, J shed 6 bases, and the junction held 12 bases outside the gene matches. Germline V gene lookup returns CDR1 SNHLY and CDR2 FYNNEI. CDR3 nucleotide sequence: TGTGCCAGCAGTGAAGACCTTGCTTGGACTAGCGGGAGAGGCAATGAGCAGTTCTTC. Protein product: CASSEDLAWTSGRGNEQFF.

The V call is TRBV20-1, the J call TRBJ2-2; D is possibly TRBD2 (6 bases). The CDR3 has 13 residues. Germline V gives CDR1 DFQATT, CDR2 SNEGSKA (reference sequence). For the CDR3, the DNA is TGCAGCGCGACGGGAGTTAACACCGGGGAGCTGTTTTTT. Its protein product is CSATGVNTGELFF.

The chain carries TRBV9 and TRBJ2-3; possible D gene TRBD1, 5 bases. CDR1 is SGDLS, CDR2 YYNGEE, per germline. The V end was cut by 1 base, the J end by 3 bases, with 12 bases between. The CDR3 has 15 residues. The CDR3 coding sequence is TGTGCCAGCAGCGTACCAGGGCAGGTTACAGATACGCAGTATTTT. Translated, it gives CASSVPGQVTDTQYF.

This chain uses TRBV10-3 with TRBJ2-4, with D possibly being TRBD1 or TRBD2 (6 bases each). This CDR3 spans 13 amino acids. The V and J ends lost 6 bases and 4 bases respectively, with 10 bases between them. CDR1 and CDR2 (germline): ENHRY, SYGVKD. The CDR3 loop is CAISGGGKNIQYF. Here the CDR3 DNA reads TGTGCCATCAGCGGAGGGGGTAAAAACATTCAGTACTTC.